This entry concerns a single T cell receptor (beta chain). Its antigen is as yet unknown. Assay: immunoSEQ multiplex PCR; the TCRdb copy retains only in-frame clones and omits some. The sample lists approximately 93,000 clones; roughly 87% were seen once. This entry is derived from a study of T cell responses to AZD1222 COVID-19 vaccine. General observations from the study: The donor group comprised mostly white British people and more females; the analysis possibly underestimated clonal diversity. Spike-specific TCRs gained breadth and depth after people received two AZD1222 doses. Reportedly, nearly half the spike-specific TCRs target unmutated variant regions. AZD1222 recipients seropositive at baseline numbered only 5 to 7.

CDR3 size: 15 residues. Germline V gene data show CDR1 as LNHDA and CDR2 as SQIVND (reference sequence). With 8 bases clipped from V and 6 bases from J, the junction kept 13 bases outside the gene matches. The sequence was collected from an adult who received the AZD1222 COVID-19 vaccine. The chain has TRBV19 and TRBJ2-1, with 7 bases fitting TRBD2. The specimen comprised peripheral blood, sampled 28 days after the second AZD1222 dose. This chain's CDR3 is CASRPVGGGSNEQFF. The CDR3 DNA follows: TGTGCCAGTCGTCCGGTTGGGGGGGGAAGCAATGAGCAGTTCTTC. The whole variable domain, remainder taken from reference TRBV19 and TRBJ2-1, is DGGITQSPKYLFRKEGQNVTLSCEQNLNHDAMYWYRQDPGQGLRLIYYSQIVNDFQKGDIAEGYSVSREKKESFPLTVTSAQKNPTAFYLCASRPVGGGSNEQFFGPGTRLTVL.